A single T cell receptor (beta chain) is shown here with its context. This clone's antigen is unknown. Base qualities are not at hand, and no much larger clone is one base apart. TCR beta CDR3 regions were amplified from RNA transcripts. The TCR CDR3 was subjected to a first round of RT-PCR using the HTBI primer set and the Qiagen OneStep RT-PCR kit. A second multiplex PCR round built the libraries, followed by size selection and purification. The libraries were sequenced on an Illumina HiSeq2000 using paired-end 100 bp reads. For the original study's pipeline: SOAPnuke was used to process the raw data, with reads discarded if the reads contained adapters or uncalled bases, had a mean Phred below 15, or lacked an exact constant-primer or identifier match. High-quality paired reads were merged using COPE v1.2.5, and each unique nucleotide sequence was defined as a clonotype. MiTCR v1.1 was used to align the clonotypes against IMGT TRBV, TRBD and TRBJ reference segments. The analysis included only V-J combinations with a frequency above 0.0001, which together covered 99.2% of the repertoires. A TCS score was defined as the ratio between F50 (clonal expansion) and ExV (chaos), using BLOSUM62-based TCRdist between CDR3 peptides within each V-J. Welch's t-statistics and random forest reduced 500 to 550 V-J features to fewer than 15, which were used in a naive Bayes classifier (R e1071). TCRdb reprocessed the public reads (quality trimming at Q25 with fastp, clone calling with MiXCR) and kept in-frame beta chains. Rows merge per CDR3 protein into single entries with the most common DNA and genes. In this record, the V and J calls reflect TCRdb's handling and not the investigators' own analysis. For this sample there are over 650,000 distinct CDR3 sequences; less than 20% appear just once. The top ten constitute 8.4% of the sample.

This record belongs to a study of T cells in Graves' hyperthyroidism and ophthalmopathy (dated by TCRdb to between 2019 and 2020). Describing the broader study: Peripheral blood samples were taken at initial diagnosis, before any treatment was given. Prospective prediction of ophthalmopathy was tested in an independent validation cohort consisting of some 19 hyperthyroidism patients and 17 patients who later progressed to ophthalmopathy. The study also compared thyroid tissue and blood T-cell repertoires from a handful of Graves' hyperthyroidism patients. The roughly 91 discovery patients were randomly split 7:3 into training and test sets. After blood sampling, hyperthyroidism patients were treated with methimazole at a starting dose of 30 mg daily, and ophthalmopathy patients were treated with high-dose intravenous methylprednisolone. To identify distinguishing TCR V-J signatures, a discovery cohort of 95 to 100 patients was used, comprising 40 to 45 with Graves' ophthalmopathy and around 57 with stable Graves' hyperthyroidism. TCR Vbeta CDR3 sequencing of approximately 140 peripheral blood samples (more than 40 ophthalmopathy, roughly 74 hyperthyroidism and roughly 17 progressor patients) is reported in the paper.

Graves' hyperthyroidism was defined as stable when no progression to ophthalmopathy occurred over 18 months of follow-up. Hyperthyroidism patients were aged 18 to 65 years and newly diagnosed, with disease duration of less than 2 months. Exclusion was applied to patients with uncontrolled infections, other autoimmune diseases, pregnancy or lactation. Diagnoses relied on clinical symptoms, serum thyroxine and TRAb, thyroid ultrasound and orbital computed tomography. Ficoll-Paque density gradient centrifugation was used to isolate PBMCs from approximately 11 ml of fresh peripheral blood. Trizol reagent was used to extract total RNA, and RNA quality was then checked on an Agilent 2100 Bioanalyzer. V is cut back by 4 bases and J by 5 bases, with 7 bases in the junction unmatched. The CDR3 goes from the cysteine to the phenylalanine over 16 residues. Of the read, only the CDR3 DNA is kept; its 48 bases are in frame from base 1. In the germline V gene, CDR1 corresponds to SGHTA and CDR2 to FQGTGA.

Findings and caveats that apply to the study as a whole: Sample size was not statistically predetermined, and blinding of investigators to group allocation was not performed. In cross-validation, a model built on a 13 V-J signature told ophthalmopathy apart from stable hyperthyroidism with 87.88% sensitivity and approximately 81% specificity, and in testing the same model reached 80%/75%. Most expanded thyroid clonotypes (frequency above 0.001) were also detected in blood, suggesting blood repertoires may reflect thyroid immune responses. In validation, the model predicted progression to ophthalmopathy with over 65% sensitivity and roughly 75% specificity, a median of 6.5 months before onset.

This TCR was sampled from a man aged 18 to 29 with Graves' hyperthyroidism. Material: blood. The rearranged chain carries TRBV7-3 and TRBJ2-2, with 10 bases aligning to TRBD1. The CDR3: CASSSRRDRGTGELFF. The DNA reads TGTGCCAGCAGCTCCCGGCGGGACAGGGGTACCGGGGAGCTGTTTTTT.